The sequence of this T cell receptor (beta chain) was determined in a study of regulatory T cells in long-lasting Graves disease. Regarding the study as a whole: It was in persistent disease that TRBV28, TRBJ1-2 and TRBJ2-5 were favored. Tissue studied was limited to peripheral blood, excluding thyroid tissue. The TCR repertoire of persistent Graves' patients was less diverse than that of newly diagnosed ones.

According to the study, TCR beta libraries were built with iRepertoire HTBI primers and CDR3-region Arm-PCR. In the source study's methods: Looking across samples, the authors found about 62 TRBV and approximately 14 TRBJ segments. TCRdb used MiXCR to reprocess the multiplex PCR reads, holding one entry per CDR3 protein. The V and J calls were determined by TCRdb, not by the authors. The sample consists of a few hundred thousand distinct CDR3 sequences, around a fifth of them appearing once. Germline CDR1 is SGHTA and CDR2 is FQGNSA. The length of the CDR3 is 15 residues. The V and J ends lost 3 bases and 4 bases, in that order; junction bases with no gene match: 7. In this sample, this clonotype turned up many times. The antigen is undetermined. Noted time point: persistent/refractory GD, antithyroid drugs over 5 years with positive TRAb. Extracted PBMC RNA gave rise to the TCR library.

The receptor was derived from a female donor with Graves disease. This rearrangement joins TRBV7-2 to TRBJ2-5, with 8 positions matching TRBD1. Sequencing used peripheral blood mononuclear cells (PBMCs), obtained when the disease was refractory, from a patient treated with antithyroid drugs. CDR3 sequence reads: CASSFRTGRGETQYF. CDR3 nucleotide sequence: TGTGCCAGCAGCTTCAGGACAGGGCGGGGAGAGACCCAGTACTTC. The full variable domain, completed using reference TRBV7-2 and TRBJ2-5, is GAGVSQSPSNKVTEKGKDVELRCDPISGHTALYWYRQSLGQGLEFLIYFQGNSAPDKSGLPSDRFSAERTGGSVSTLTIQRTQQEDSAVYLCASSFRTGRGETQYFGPGTRLLVL.